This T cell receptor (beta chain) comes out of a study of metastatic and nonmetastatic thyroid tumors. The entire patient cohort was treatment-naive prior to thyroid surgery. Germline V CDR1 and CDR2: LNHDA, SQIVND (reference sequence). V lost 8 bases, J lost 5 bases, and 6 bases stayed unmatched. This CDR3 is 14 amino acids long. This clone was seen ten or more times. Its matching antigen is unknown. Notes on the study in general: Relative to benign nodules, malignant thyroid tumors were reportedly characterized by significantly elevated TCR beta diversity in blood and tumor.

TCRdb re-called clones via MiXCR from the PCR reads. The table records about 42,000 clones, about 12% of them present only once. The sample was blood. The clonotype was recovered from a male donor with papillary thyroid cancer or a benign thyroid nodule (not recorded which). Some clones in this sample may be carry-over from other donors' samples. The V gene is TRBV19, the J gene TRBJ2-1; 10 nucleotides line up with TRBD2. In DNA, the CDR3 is TGTGCCAGTCGTCCTAGCGGGAGCCACAATGAGCAGTTCTTC. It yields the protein CASRPSGSHNEQFF.